Below, 18 T cell receptor beta chains from the same sample are listed, as sequenced in a study of CDR3 diversity in severe acne. TCRdb re-analysed the PCR reads in MiXCR, keeping a single row per CDR3 protein. The sample consists of about 84,000 distinct CDR3 sequences, roughly 51% of them appearing once. Sequenced input: blood. Every receptor here comes from a male donor in good health, without acne.

The gene calls are TRBV20-1 and TRBJ1-2; D is ambiguous. V dropped 5 bases and J dropped 12 bases, with 22 bases sitting between them. Germline V gene lookup returns CDR1 DFQATT and CDR2 SNEGSKA (reference sequence). This CDR3 is 13 amino acids long. As DNA, the CDR3 is TGCAGTGCTCCGTGGACGGATACACTTGGAAACACCTTC. Residues: CSAPWTDTLGNTF.

The V and J genes are TRBV5-4 and TRBJ1-2, with D possibly being TRBD1 (5 bases). The V and J ends lost 4 bases and 6 bases respectively, with 13 bases between them. The CDR3 covers 13 residues. Per the germline V gene, CDR1 is SGHNT and CDR2 is YYREEE (reference sequence). Written as DNA, the CDR3 is TGTGCCAGCAGCCACAAGGGGAATGATGGCTACACCTTC. The encoded protein is CASSHKGNDGYTF.

This clonotype was picked up a small number of times. CDR3 coding DNA: TGTGCCAGCAGCTTAGCGGGGAGGGGTTACAATGAGCAGTTCTTC. Encoded protein: CASSLAGRGYNEQFF. The rearrangement joins TRBV7-6 to TRBJ2-1; the match to TRBD2 covers 7 bases. The CDR3 sequence is 15 residues long. Trimming at V came to 0 bases and at J to 4 bases, leaving 3 bases not matched to a gene. Looked up from germline, CDR1 is SGHVS and CDR2 is FNYEAQ.

This chain links TRBV5-1 with TRBJ2-2; the D gene is possibly TRBD2 (5 bases). The CDR3 covers 17 residues. Germline V gives CDR1 SGHRS, CDR2 YFSETQ. V dropped 4 bases and J dropped 0 bases, with 16 bases sitting between them. As DNA, the CDR3 is TGCGCCAGCAGCAGGAGGACGGTGGGAACGAACACCGGGGAGCTGTTTTTT. The encoded protein is CASSRRTVGTNTGELFF.

This clonotype has more than one count but fewer than ten. The genes are TRBV2 and TRBJ1-2; possible D gene TRBD1, 6 bases. Trimming removed 10 bases at V and 8 bases at J, with 14 bases between. From germline, CDR1 is SNHLY and CDR2 FYNNEI. There are 11 residues in the CDR3. This chain's CDR3 is CAIRTEKGYTF. CDR3 nucleotide sequence: TGTGCCATCCGGACAGAGAAAGGCTACACCTTC.

This clonotype has at least ten counts. The chain links TRBV14 to TRBJ2-1; D unclear. The CDR3 runs 12 residues. V lost 5 bases, J lost 10 bases, and 12 bases lay in between. The germline CDR1 and CDR2 sequences are SGHDN and FVKESK. CDR3 sequence (DNA): TGTGCCAGCAGCGAGCAAGGAGTGGAGCAGTTCTTC. Amino acid sequence: CASSEQGVEQFF.

The chain links TRBV7-9 to TRBJ1-1; D not resolved. CDR1 is SEHNR, CDR2 FQNEAQ, per germline (reference sequence). The CDR3 has 13 amino acids. The V gene lost 5 bases and the J gene lost 8 bases, with 15 bases spanning the gap. CDR3 sequence reads: CASSQGGGREAFF. The CDR3 DNA follows: TGTGCCAGCAGCCAAGGTGGCGGCAGGGAAGCTTTCTTT.

This sequence joins TRBV18 and TRBJ2-1, with a weak D call TRBD2 (7 bases). The CDR3 runs to 14 residues. Germline lookup yields CDR1 KGHSH and CDR2 LQKENI. Trimming left V 5 bases short and J 10 bases short, with 18 bases between. The CDR3 region has the DNA TGTGCCAGCTCAACCACAGGGAGGGGGTGGGAGCAGTTCTTC. This translates into CASSTTGRGWEQFF.

This clonotype was recorded a few times. Lacking the conserved final phenylalanine or tryptophan, this CDR3 likely reflects a read error. This chain uses TRBV6-1 with TRBJ1-1; no firm D call. The V gene lost 7 bases and the J gene lost 4 bases, with 13 bases spanning the gap. CDR1 is MNHNS and CDR2 is SASEGT in the germline V gene. The CDR3 runs 13 residues. This CDR3 is CASITSVVTEAFL. Written as DNA, the CDR3 is TGTGCCAGCATTACAAGTGTAGTCACTGAAGCTTTCCTT.

The sample holds a few counts of this clonotype. The V gene is TRBV11-3, the J gene TRBJ1-3; the D is unclear. In germline, CDR1 is SGHNT, CDR2 YENEEA. V was clipped by 8 bases and J by 0 bases, with 5 bases between them. CDR3 size: 12 residues. CDR3 region: CASGTSGNTIYF. The CDR3 DNA follows: TGTGCCAGCGGAACCTCTGGAAACACCATATATTTT.

V and J are TRBV9 and TRBJ2-7, with D perhaps matching TRBD2 (5 bases). V lost 0 bases to trimming and J lost 1 base, with 8 bases between them. The germline CDR1 and CDR2 sequences are SGDLS and YYNGEE. The CDR3 consists of 14 residues. The CDR3 nucleotides are TGTGCCAGCAGCGTAGTTGGGAGTTCCTACGAGCAGTACTTC. It translates to CASSVVGSSYEQYF.

The chain carries TRBV6-4 and TRBJ2-1, with 8 bases aligning to TRBD2. This CDR3 spans 15 amino acids. V was clipped by 9 bases and J by 7 bases; unmatched bases: 14. CDR1 and CDR2 from the germline V gene are MRHNA and SNTAGT. CDR3 residues: CARQDVLGTRNEQFF. For the CDR3, the DNA is TGTGCCAGACAGGATGTCCTTGGGACTAGAAATGAGCAGTTCTTC.

This clonotype was counted at least ten times. This chain links TRBV28 with TRBJ1-1; 8 bases match TRBD1. The CDR3 has 14 amino acids. V was pared by 5 bases and J by 4 bases, with 6 bases of the junction left unmatched. Germline V gene sequence: CDR1 MDHEN, CDR2 SYDVKM. The CDR3 here is CASSVSQGATEAFF. CDR3 DNA: TGTGCCAGCAGTGTCAGTCAGGGGGCCACTGAAGCTTTCTTT.

This clonotype has only one observation. The V call is TRBV10-2, the J call TRBJ2-7, with 10 bases lining up with TRBD1. From germline, CDR1 is WSHSY and CDR2 SAAADI. The CDR3 spans 14 residues. J lost 5 bases, V lost 6 bases, and 7 bases had no gene match. CDR3 DNA sequence: TGCGCCAGCAGAGGACAGGGGGGAAGGAACGAGCAGTACTTC. This sequence encodes CASRGQGGRNEQYF.

This clonotype came up many times. The V and J genes are TRBV5-1 and TRBJ2-1; TRBD2 aligns across 11 bases. Germline-derived CDR1 and CDR2 are SGHRS and YFSETQ. Losses at the gene ends were 1 base for V and 4 bases for J; bases not matched to a gene: 7. The CDR3 length is 17 residues. The CDR3 loop is CASSLNGLAGRYNEQFF. The CDR3 coding sequence is TGCGCCAGCAGCTTGAACGGACTAGCGGGCCGTTACAATGAGCAGTTCTTC.

This sequence joins TRBV7-9 and TRBJ1-4; D remains ambiguous. There are 14 residues in the CDR3. Between the trimmed V and J ends, which lost 1 base and 7 bases, there was a span of 10 bases. Germline CDR1 is SEHNR and CDR2 is FQNEAQ (reference sequence). The CDR3 loop is CASSLGARSEKLFF. The CDR3 coding sequence is TGTGCCAGCAGCTTAGGGGCGCGATCTGAAAAACTGTTTTTT. The complete variable domain, with remaining parts taken from reference TRBV7-9 and TRBJ1-4, reads DTGVSQNPRHKITKRGQNVTFRCDPISEHNRLYWYRQTLGQGPEFLTYFQNEAQLEKSRLLSDRFSAERPKGSFSTLEIQRTEQGDSAMYLCASSLGARSEKLFFGSGTQLSVL.

In its sample, this clonotype was seen a few times. The chain has TRBV28 and TRBJ2-1; a possible D gene is TRBD1 (6 bases). V was clipped by 3 bases and J by 7 bases, with 16 bases between them. CDR3 length: 15 residues. Germline V gene lookup returns CDR1 MDHEN and CDR2 SYDVKM. CDR3: CASSFEAGDKNEQFF. The CDR3, as DNA: TGTGCCAGCAGTTTCGAGGCAGGGGATAAGAATGAGCAGTTCTTC.

This clonotype turned up a few times. The chain carries TRBV29-1 and TRBJ1-2; D remains unclear. V was trimmed by 2 bases and J by 2 bases, leaving 6 bases between them. Germline V gene data show CDR1 as SQVTM and CDR2 as ANQGSEA. CDR3 length: 12 residues. CDR3 in DNA: TGCAGCGTTGAACTTGGGAACTATGGCTACACCTTC. This codes for CSVELGNYGYTF.